This T cell receptor (beta chain) appears in the sequencing data of a study of CD8 T cells in Susac syndrome. Study outcomes and limitations: By the study's own acknowledgment, its TCR sequencing and HLA analysis included relatively few individuals.

A quantity of about 0.5 to 1 ug RNA underwent reverse transcription using random hexamers. In TCRdb, the immunoSEQ multiplex PCR reads were re-called with MiXCR into one record per CDR3 protein. The table shows some 120,000 distinct CDR3 sequences, with about 94% occurring only once. From blood CD8+ and CD4+ T cells, TCR beta sequences were generated. Both CD4+ and CD8+ T cells were negatively isolated, and TEMRA cells underwent FACS enrichment. CDR3 length: 16 residues. Germline CDR1 and CDR2: SGHNT and YYREEE (reference sequence). The V gene end was trimmed by 0 bases and the J gene end by 5 bases; junction bases not matched to a gene: 8. As regards this clonotype: What it binds is not known.

The sequencing input was CD4+ T cells from PBMCs. This sequence joins TRBV5-4 and TRBJ2-5; 9 nucleotides match TRBD1. This sequence originates from a human donor with multiple sclerosis. The CDR3 bases are TGTGCCAGCAGCTTGGAAACAGGGGGCGCGGGGGAGACCCAGTACTTC. As protein: CASSLETGGAGETQYF. Complete variable domain (other parts from reference TRBV5-4 and TRBJ2-5): ETGVTQSPTHLIKTRGQQVTLRCSSQSGHNTVSWYQQALGQGPQFIFQYYREEENGRGNFPPRFSGLQFPNYSSELNVNALELDDSALYLCASSLETGGAGETQYFGPGTRLLVL.